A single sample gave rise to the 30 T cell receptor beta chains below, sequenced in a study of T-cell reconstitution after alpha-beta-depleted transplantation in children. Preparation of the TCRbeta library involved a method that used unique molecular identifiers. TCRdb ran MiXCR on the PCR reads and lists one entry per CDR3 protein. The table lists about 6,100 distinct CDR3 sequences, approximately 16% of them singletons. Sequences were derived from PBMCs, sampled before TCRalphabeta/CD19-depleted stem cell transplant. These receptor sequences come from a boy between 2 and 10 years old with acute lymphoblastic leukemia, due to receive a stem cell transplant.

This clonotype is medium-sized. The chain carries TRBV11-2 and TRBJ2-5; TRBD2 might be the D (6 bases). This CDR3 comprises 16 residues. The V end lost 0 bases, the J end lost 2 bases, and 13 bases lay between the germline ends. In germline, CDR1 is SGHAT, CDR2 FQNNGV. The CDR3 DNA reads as TGTGCCAGCAGCTTAGATGCCAGCGGGCTACAAGAGACCCAGTACTTC. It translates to CASSLDASGLQETQYF. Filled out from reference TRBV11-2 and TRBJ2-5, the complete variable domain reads EAGVAQSPRYKIIEKRQSVAFWCNPISGHATLYWYQQILGQGPKLLIQFQNNGVVDDSQLPKDRFSAERLKGVDSTLKIQPAKLEDSAVYLCASSLDASGLQETQYFGPGTRLLVL.

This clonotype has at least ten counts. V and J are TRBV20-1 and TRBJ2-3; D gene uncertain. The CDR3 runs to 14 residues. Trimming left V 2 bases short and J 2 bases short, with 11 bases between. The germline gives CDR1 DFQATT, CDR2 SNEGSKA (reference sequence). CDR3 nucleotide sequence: TGCAGTGCTAGAACTCCGACCATCACAGATACGCAGTATTTT. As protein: CSARTPTITDTQYF.

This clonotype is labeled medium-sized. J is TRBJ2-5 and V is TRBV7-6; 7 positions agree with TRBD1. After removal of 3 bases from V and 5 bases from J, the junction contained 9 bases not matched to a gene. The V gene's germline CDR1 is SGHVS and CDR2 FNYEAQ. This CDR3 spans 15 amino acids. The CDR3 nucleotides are TGTGCCAGCAGCTTCACCACGGGACAGATTGAGACCCAGTACTTC. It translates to CASSFTTGQIETQYF. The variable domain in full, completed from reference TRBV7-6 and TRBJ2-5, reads GAGVSQSPRYKVTKRGQDVALRCDPISGHVSLYWYRQALGQGPEFLTYFNYEAQQDKSGLPNDRFSAERPEGSISTLTIQRTEQRDSAMYRCASSFTTGQIETQYFGPGTRLLVL.

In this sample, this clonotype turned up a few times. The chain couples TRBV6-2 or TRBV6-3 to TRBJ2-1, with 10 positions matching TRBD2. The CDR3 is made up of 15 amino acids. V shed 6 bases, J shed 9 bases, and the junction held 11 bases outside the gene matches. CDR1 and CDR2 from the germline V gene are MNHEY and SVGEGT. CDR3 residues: CASSRTSGDPLEQFF. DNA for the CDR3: TGTGCCAGCAGCCGGACTAGCGGAGACCCCCTTGAGCAGTTCTTC.

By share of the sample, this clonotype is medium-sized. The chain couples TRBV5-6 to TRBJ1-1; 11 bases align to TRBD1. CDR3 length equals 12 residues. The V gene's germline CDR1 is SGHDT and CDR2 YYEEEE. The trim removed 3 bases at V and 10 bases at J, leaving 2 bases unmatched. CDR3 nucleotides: TGTGCCAGCAGCTGGGACAGGGGGTTAGCTTTCTTT. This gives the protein CASSWDRGLAFF.

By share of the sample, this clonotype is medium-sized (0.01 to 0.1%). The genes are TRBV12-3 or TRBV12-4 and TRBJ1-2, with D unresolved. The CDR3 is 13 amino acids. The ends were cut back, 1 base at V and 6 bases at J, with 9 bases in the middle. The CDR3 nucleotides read TGTGCCAGCAGTTTAGACCGGGTGGATGGCTACACCTTC. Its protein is CASSLDRVDGYTF.

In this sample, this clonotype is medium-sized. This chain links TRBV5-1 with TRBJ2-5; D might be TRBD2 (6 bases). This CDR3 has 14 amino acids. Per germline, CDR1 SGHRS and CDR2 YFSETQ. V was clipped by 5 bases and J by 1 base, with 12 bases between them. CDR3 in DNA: TGCGCCAGCAGGAGGGAGGCCATCCAAGAGACCCAGTACTTC. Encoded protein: CASRREAIQETQYF.

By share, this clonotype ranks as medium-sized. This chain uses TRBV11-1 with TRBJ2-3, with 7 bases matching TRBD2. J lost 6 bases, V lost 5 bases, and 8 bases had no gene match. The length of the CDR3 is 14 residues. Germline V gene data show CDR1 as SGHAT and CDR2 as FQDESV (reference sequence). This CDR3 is CASSQWTSADTQYF. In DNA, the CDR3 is TGTGCCAGCAGCCAATGGACTAGTGCGGATACGCAGTATTTT.

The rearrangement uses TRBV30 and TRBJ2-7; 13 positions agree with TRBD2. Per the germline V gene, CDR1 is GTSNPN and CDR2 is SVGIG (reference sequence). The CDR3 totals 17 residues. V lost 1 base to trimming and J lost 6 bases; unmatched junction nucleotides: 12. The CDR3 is CAWSGRTSGGTPSEQYF. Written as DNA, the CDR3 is TGTGCCTGGAGTGGGCGGACTAGCGGGGGAACGCCATCCGAGCAGTACTTC. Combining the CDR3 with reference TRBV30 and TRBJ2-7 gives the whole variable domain SQTIHQWPATLVQPVGSPLSLECTVEGTSNPNLYWYRQAAGRGLQLLFYSVGIGQISSEVPQNLSASRPQDRQFILSSKKLLLSDSGFYLCAWSGRTSGGTPSEQYFGPGTRLTVT.

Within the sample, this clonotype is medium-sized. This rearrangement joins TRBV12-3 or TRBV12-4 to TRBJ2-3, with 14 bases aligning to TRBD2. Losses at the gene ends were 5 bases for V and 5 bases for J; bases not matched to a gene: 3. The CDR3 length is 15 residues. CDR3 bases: TGTGCCAGCAGTCGGACTAGCGGGGGGCAAGATACGCAGTATTTT. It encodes CASSRTSGGQDTQYF.

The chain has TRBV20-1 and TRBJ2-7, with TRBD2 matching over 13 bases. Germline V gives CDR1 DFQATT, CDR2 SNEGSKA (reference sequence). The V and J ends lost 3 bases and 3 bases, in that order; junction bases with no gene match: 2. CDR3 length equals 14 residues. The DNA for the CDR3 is TGCAGTGCTAGGGGACTAGCGGGGATCTACGAGCAGTACTTC. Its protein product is CSARGLAGIYEQYF.

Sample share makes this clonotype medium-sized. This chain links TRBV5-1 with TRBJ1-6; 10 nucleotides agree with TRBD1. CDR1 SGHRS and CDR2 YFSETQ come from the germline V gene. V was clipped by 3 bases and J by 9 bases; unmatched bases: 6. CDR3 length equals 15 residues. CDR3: CASSSAGQGSSPLHF. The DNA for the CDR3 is TGCGCCAGCAGCTCGGCGGGACAGGGGTCTTCACCCCTCCACTTT.

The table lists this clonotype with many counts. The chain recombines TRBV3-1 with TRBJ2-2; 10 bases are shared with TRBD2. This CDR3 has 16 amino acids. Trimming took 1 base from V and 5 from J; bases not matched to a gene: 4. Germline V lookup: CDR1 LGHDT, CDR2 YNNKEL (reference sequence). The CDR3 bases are TGTGCCAGCAGCCAAGGGGGACTAGCGAGTACCGGGGAGCTGTTTTTT. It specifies CASSQGGLASTGELFF.

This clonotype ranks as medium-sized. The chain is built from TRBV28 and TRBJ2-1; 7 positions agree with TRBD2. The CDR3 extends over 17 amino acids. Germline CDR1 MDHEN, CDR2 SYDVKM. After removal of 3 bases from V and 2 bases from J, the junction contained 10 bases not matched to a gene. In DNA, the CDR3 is TGTGCCAGCAGTTTCAGGTCGCGGGGGTGGGCCTACAATGAGCAGTTCTTC. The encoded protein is CASSFRSRGWAYNEQFF.

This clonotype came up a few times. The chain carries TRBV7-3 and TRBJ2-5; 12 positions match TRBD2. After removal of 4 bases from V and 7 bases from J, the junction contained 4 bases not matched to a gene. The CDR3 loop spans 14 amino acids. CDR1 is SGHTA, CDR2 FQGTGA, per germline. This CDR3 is CASSSSGGGSTQYF. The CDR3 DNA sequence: TGTGCCAGCAGCTCTAGCGGGGGGGGGTCGACCCAGTACTTC.

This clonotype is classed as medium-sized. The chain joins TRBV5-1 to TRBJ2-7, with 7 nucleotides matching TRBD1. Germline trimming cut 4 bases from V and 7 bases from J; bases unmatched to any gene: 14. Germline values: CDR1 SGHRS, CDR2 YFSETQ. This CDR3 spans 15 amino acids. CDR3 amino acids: CASSADGTARVEQYF. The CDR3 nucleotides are TGCGCCAGCAGCGCAGACGGGACAGCGCGTGTGGAGCAGTACTTC.

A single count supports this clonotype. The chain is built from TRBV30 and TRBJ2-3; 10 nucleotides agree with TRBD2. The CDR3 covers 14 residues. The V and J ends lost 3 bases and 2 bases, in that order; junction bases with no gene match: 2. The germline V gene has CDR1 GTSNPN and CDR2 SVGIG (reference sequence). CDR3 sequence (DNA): TGTGCCTGGAGGAGCGGGGGGGCCACAGATACGCAGTATTTT. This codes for CAWRSGGATDTQYF.

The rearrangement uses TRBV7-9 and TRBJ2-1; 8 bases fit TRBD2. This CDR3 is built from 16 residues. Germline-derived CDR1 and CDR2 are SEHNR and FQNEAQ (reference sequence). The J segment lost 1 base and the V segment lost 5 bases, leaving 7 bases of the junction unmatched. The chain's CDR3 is CASSPKRESSYNEQFF. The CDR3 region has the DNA TGTGCCAGCAGCCCTAAGCGGGAGAGTTCCTACAATGAGCAGTTCTTC.

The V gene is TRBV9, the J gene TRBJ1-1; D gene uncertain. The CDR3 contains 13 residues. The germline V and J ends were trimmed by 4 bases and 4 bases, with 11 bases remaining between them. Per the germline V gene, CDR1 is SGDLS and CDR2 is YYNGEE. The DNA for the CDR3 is TGTGCCAGCAGCTATGGAGACGGCACTGAAGCTTTCTTT. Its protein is CASSYGDGTEAFF. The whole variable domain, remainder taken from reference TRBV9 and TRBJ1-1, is DSGVTQTPKHLITATGQRVTLRCSPRSGDLSVYWYQQSLDQGLQFLIQYYNGEERAKGNILERFSAQQFPDLHSELNLSSLELGDSALYFCASSYGDGTEAFFGQGTRLTVV.

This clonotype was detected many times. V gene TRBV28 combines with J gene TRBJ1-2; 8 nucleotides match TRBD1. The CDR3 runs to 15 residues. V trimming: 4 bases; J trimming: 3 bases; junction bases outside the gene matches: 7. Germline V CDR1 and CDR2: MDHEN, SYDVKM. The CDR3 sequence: CASSSPTGVYYGYTF. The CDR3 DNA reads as TGTGCCAGCAGTTCTCCGACAGGGGTTTACTATGGCTACACCTTC.

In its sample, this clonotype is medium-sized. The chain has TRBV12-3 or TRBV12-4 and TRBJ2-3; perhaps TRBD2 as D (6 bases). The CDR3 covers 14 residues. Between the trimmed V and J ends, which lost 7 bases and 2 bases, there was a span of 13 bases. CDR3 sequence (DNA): TGTGCCAGCACCCCGGGACTCACCACAGATACGCAGTATTTT. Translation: CASTPGLTTDTQYF.

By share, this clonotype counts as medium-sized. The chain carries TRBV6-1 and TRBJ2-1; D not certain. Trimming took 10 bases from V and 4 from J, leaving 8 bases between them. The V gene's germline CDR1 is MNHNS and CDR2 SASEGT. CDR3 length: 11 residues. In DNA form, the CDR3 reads TGTGCCACCCTCTCTTACAATGAGCAGTTCTTC. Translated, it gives CATLSYNEQFF.

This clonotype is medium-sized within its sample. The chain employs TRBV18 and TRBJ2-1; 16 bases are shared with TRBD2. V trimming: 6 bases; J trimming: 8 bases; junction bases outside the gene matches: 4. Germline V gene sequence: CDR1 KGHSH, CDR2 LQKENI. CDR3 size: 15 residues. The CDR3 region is CASSGLAGGHDEQFF. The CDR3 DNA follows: TGTGCCAGCTCGGGACTAGCGGGGGGGCACGATGAGCAGTTCTTC.

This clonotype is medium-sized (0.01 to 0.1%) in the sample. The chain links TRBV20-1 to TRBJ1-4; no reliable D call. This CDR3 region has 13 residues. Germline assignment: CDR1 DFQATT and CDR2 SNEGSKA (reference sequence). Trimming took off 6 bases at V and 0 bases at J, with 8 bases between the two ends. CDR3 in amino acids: CSATASTNEKLFF. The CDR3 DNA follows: TGCAGTGCCACAGCATCAACTAATGAAAAACTGTTTTTT.

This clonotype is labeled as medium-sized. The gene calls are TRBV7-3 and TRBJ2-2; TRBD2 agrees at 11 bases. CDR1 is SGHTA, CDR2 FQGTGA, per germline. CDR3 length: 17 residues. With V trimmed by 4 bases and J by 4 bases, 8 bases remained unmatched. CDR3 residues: CASSSRTSGFSTGELFF. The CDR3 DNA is TGTGCCAGCAGCTCTCGGACTAGCGGGTTCTCCACCGGGGAGCTGTTTTTT.

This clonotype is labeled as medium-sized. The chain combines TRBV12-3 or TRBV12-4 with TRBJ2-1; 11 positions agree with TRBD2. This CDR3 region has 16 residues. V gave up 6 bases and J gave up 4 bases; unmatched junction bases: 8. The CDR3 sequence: CASSYTSGGAYNEQFF. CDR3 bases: TGTGCCAGCAGCTACACTAGCGGGGGCGCTTACAATGAGCAGTTCTTC.

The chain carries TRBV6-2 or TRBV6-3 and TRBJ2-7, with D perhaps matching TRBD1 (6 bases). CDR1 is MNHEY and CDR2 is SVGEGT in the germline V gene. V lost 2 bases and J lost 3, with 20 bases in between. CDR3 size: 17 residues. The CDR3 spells CASSYPSTGRESYEQYF. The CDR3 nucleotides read TGTGCCAGCAGTTACCCATCGACAGGAAGGGAAAGCTACGAGCAGTACTTC.

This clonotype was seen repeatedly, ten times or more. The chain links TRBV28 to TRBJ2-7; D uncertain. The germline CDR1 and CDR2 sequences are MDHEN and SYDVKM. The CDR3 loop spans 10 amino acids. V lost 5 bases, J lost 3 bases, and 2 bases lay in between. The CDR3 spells CASSHYEQYF. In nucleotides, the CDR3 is TGTGCCAGCAGTCACTACGAGCAGTACTTC.

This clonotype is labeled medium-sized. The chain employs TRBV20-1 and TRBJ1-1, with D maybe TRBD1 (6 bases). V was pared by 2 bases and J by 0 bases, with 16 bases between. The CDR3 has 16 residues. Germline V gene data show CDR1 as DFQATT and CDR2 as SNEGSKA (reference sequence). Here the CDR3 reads CSARSPTGTLNTEAFF. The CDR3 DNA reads TGCAGTGCTAGATCCCCAACCGGGACATTGAACACTGAAGCTTTCTTT.

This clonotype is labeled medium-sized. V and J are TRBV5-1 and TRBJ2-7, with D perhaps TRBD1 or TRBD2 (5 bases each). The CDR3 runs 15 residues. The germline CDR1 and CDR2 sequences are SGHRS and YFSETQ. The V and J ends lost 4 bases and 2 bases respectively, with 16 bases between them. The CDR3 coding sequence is TGCGCCAGCAGCACTACCGGGACGGGTGCCTACGAGCAGTACTTC. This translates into CASSTTGTGAYEQYF.